The 2 T cell receptor beta chains listed next were all sequenced from one sample in a study of blood T cells in healthy people across ages. Together with a sample-barcoded 5' primer, a J-beta primer mix was included in a second PCR lasting about 6 to 12 cycles. One entry per CDR3 protein results from TCRdb running MiXCR on the 5' RACE reads. The table includes approximately 850,000 distinct CDR3 sequences, 58% detected once. Sequencing used blood. These receptors all come from a man aged 25 to 40 in good health.

The V and J genes are TRBV6-6 and TRBJ1-6; D is unresolved. The V gene's germline CDR1 is MNHNY and CDR2 SVGAGI (reference sequence). The V gene lost 6 bases and the J gene lost 0 bases, with 12 bases spanning the gap. The CDR3 loop spans 16 amino acids. The CDR3 reads CASSYTVSSYNSPLHF. The CDR3 coding sequence is TGTGCCAGCAGCTACACAGTGAGCTCCTATAATTCACCCCTCCACTTT.

This chain joins TRBV5-6 and TRBJ2-1, with 8 bases that match TRBD2. The germline gives CDR1 SGHDT, CDR2 YYEEEE. The ends lost 5 bases at V and 9 bases at J; junction bases unmatched: 4. The CDR3 runs to 12 residues. CDR3 region: CASRPLAGEQFF. The DNA of the CDR3 is TGTGCCAGCAGACCCCTAGCGGGTGAGCAGTTCTTC.